The 13 T cell receptor beta chains listed next were all sequenced from one sample in a study of metastatic and nonmetastatic thyroid tumors. Treatment of any kind had been given to no patient before thyroid surgery. TCRdb re-clonotyped the PCR reads through MiXCR. Here the sample spans approximately 44,000 clones, over 25% being singletons. Sequenced input: blood. The receptors were sampled from a male donor with papillary thyroid cancer or a benign thyroid nodule (not recorded which). Some clones in this sample may be carry-over from other donors' samples.

This clone occurred many times. The chain uses TRBV6-5 and TRBJ2-1, with TRBD2 matching over 10 bases. With 2 bases clipped from V and 9 bases from J, the junction kept 7 bases outside the gene matches. The germline V gene has CDR1 MNHEY and CDR2 SVGAGI. The CDR3 is made up of 15 amino acids. CDR3 amino acids: CASSYEAGGRSEQFF. In nucleotides, the CDR3 is TGTGCCAGCAGTTACGAAGCGGGGGGGCGGAGTGAGCAGTTCTTC.

On this clone itself: An end of the junction differs from the germline gene, which may be a read error. The chain combines TRBV7-6 with TRBJ1-5, with a tentative D call TRBD1 (6 bases). CDR3 length: 16 residues. Germline V lookup: CDR1 SGHVS, CDR2 FNYEAQ. The CDR3: CAISRVANRVYRPQHF. The CDR3 DNA reads TGTGCCATCAGCCGTGTAGCGAACAGGGTTTATCGGCCCCAGCATTTT.

This clone was seen at least ten times. The chain recombines TRBV11-3 with TRBJ2-1; D unclear. The CDR3 runs 12 residues. In germline, CDR1 is SGHNT, CDR2 YENEEA. V was clipped by 2 bases and J by 5 bases, with 4 bases between them. CDR3 protein: CASSLKDNEQFF. In DNA, the CDR3 is TGTGCCAGCAGCTTAAAAGACAATGAGCAGTTCTTC.

This clone has ten or more counts. The chain has TRBV11-3 and TRBJ2-5; D possibly matches TRBD1 or TRBD2 (6 bases each). Trimming stripped 5 bases from V and 4 bases from J, with 17 bases between. From germline, CDR1 is SGHNT and CDR2 YENEEA. The CDR3 covers 15 residues. This chain's CDR3 is CASSGGGRGPETQYF. CDR3 in DNA: TGTGCCAGCAGCGGAGGAGGCCGGGGGCCAGAGACCCAGTACTTC.

There are many counts of this clone. The sample contains more than one DNA sequence encoding this CDR3. This rearrangement joins TRBV5-1 to TRBJ2-7; D is unclear. The CDR3 runs to 11 residues. Germline V lookup: CDR1 SGHRS, CDR2 YFSETQ. V was cut by 2 bases and J by 5 bases, with 5 bases left in between. This CDR3 reads CASSFNDEQYF. CDR3 bases: TGCGCCAGCAGCTTTAACGACGAGCAGTACTTC.

Remarks on this clone: At one end the junction does not follow the germline gene, possibly because of a read error. The chain couples TRBV11-2 to TRBJ2-3, with 7 bases that match TRBD2. The CDR3 has 15 residues. Germline V gene lookup returns CDR1 SGHAT and CDR2 FQNNGV. The CDR3 DNA is TGTGTCAGCAGCCCTGTCGTACTAGCGACGGGTACGCAGTATTTT. It yields the protein CVSSPVVLATGTQYF. Supplemented by reference TRBV11-2 and TRBJ2-3, the full variable domain reads EAGVAQSPRYKIIEKRQSVAFWCNPISGHATLYWYQQILGQGPKLLIQFQNNGVVDDSQLPKDRFSAERLKGVDSTLKIQPAKLEDSAVYLCVSSPVVLATGTQYFGPGTRLTVL.

This clone has a count of ten or more. The chain carries TRBV5-1 and TRBJ2-3; a weak D match, TRBD1 (6 bases). V was trimmed by 5 bases and J by 6 bases, leaving 13 bases between them. CDR1 SGHRS and CDR2 YFSETQ come from the germline V gene. CDR3 length: 13 amino acids. CDR3 amino acids: CASSGRGWDTQYF. The CDR3 bases are TGCGCCAGCAGTGGCAGGGGATGGGATACGCAGTATTTT.

This clone was seen repeatedly, ten times or more. This sequence joins TRBV7-2 and TRBJ2-7; D perhaps matches TRBD2 (6 bases). The CDR3 loop spans 14 amino acids. V lost 4 bases and J 5 bases, leaving 15 bases between the germline ends. The germline V gene encodes CDR1 SGHTA and CDR2 FQGNSA. As DNA, the CDR3 is TGTGCCAGCAGCTCCCACCCGGGGGAGGACGAGCAGTACTTC. This codes for CASSSHPGEDEQYF.

This chain joins TRBV20-1 and TRBJ2-2, with TRBD2 matching over 11 bases. Germline lookup yields CDR1 DFQATT and CDR2 SNEGSKA (reference sequence). After removal of 6 bases from V and 3 bases from J, the junction contained 6 bases not matched to a gene. The length of the CDR3 is 15 residues. The CDR3 nucleotides read TGCAGTGCCACCCTGGGACTAGCGGACACCGGGGAGCTGTTTTTT. It codes for CSATLGLADTGELFF.

In its sample, this clone was seen many times. J is TRBJ1-4 and V is TRBV6-1, with D tentatively TRBD1 (6 bases). Between the trimmed V and J ends, which lost 6 bases and 7 bases, there was a span of 18 bases. Germline-derived CDR1 and CDR2 are MNHNS and SASEGT. This CDR3 has 15 residues. The CDR3 loop is CASRGVQGGGEKLFF. The CDR3 DNA reads TGTGCCAGCAGGGGGGTGCAGGGAGGGGGTGAAAAACTGTTTTTT.

The V and J genes are TRBV20-1 and TRBJ1-1; 10 bases map to TRBD1. Germline CDR1 is DFQATT and CDR2 is SNEGSKA (reference sequence). V trimming: 5 bases; J trimming: 0 bases; junction bases outside the gene matches: 9. The CDR3 length is 16 residues. The DNA of the CDR3 is TGCAGTGCTGCCAGGGACAGGGGTTTTTTGAACACTGAAGCTTTCTTT. It codes for CSAARDRGFLNTEAFF.

This clone was recorded many times. The chain joins TRBV20-1 to TRBJ1-1; 10 nucleotides line up with TRBD1. Losses at the gene ends were 3 bases for V and 6 bases for J; bases not matched to a gene: 10. Germline-derived CDR1 and CDR2 are DFQATT and SNEGSKA (reference sequence). CDR3 length: 15 residues. The CDR3 region is CSASPGTGAEPEAFF. DNA for the CDR3: TGCAGTGCTAGCCCCGGGACAGGGGCCGAGCCTGAAGCTTTCTTT.

For this clone: The missing conserved phenylalanine or tryptophan at the end of this CDR3 makes a read error likely. The DNA is omitted, as the CDR3 cannot be located on it reliably, and the CDR3 follows TCRdb's listing. The CDR3 region is CASSEGPGDNGNTL. V and J are TRBV4-1 and TRBJ1-2. Germline loops: CDR1 MGHRA, CDR2 YSYEKL. The CDR3 comprises 14 residues, both ends counted.